These T cell receptor beta chains were read from a single sample in a study of radiotherapy plus CTLA-4 blockade in lung cancer. Sequencing used immunoSEQ multiplex PCR; TCRdb keeps in-frame clones, though not all of them. The sample yields around 72,000 clones, around 80% seen once. The input for sequencing was peripheral blood, taken from a patient treated with radiotherapy plus ipilimumab. The receptors here all came from a human donor with non-small cell lung cancer who had a complete response to radiotherapy plus ipilimumab. CDR3s include the opening cysteine and the closing phenylalanine or tryptophan. D genes are given only for firm matches. Only part of the rows carry a size: once, few, many, or a class if the clone is expanded.

V gene: TRBV6-5
CDR3 length: 15
clone size: -
D gene: TRBD1
J gene: TRBJ1-1
CDR3 DNA: TGTGCCAGCAGTTACTCTGGCGGGACAGTTGATGAAGCTTTCTTT
CDR3 protein: CASSYSGGTVDEAFF

V gene: TRBV7-2
CDR3 length: 14
clone size: -
D gene: -
J gene: TRBJ2-1
CDR3 DNA: TGTGCCAGCAGCTTTAACCGGGGGATAGGTGAGCAGTTCTTC
CDR3 protein: CASSFNRGIGEQFF

V gene: TRBV11-2
CDR3 length: 14
clone size: few
D gene: -
J gene: TRBJ1-6
CDR3 DNA: TGTGCCAGCCTTCCCTCGGGGGCGAATTCACCCCTCCACTTT
CDR3 protein: CASLPSGANSPLHF

V gene: TRBV29-1
CDR3 length: 13
clone size: -
D gene: TRBD1
J gene: TRBJ1-1
CDR3 DNA: TGCAGCGCCCATCGACAGGGGAACACTGAAGCTTTCTTT
CDR3 protein: CSAHRQGNTEAFF

V gene: TRBV2
CDR3 length: 15
clone size: -
D gene: -
J gene: TRBJ1-5
CDR3 DNA: TGTGCCAGCGGGCGGGAGGTCACGGGCAATCAGCCCCAGCATTTT
CDR3 protein: CASGREVTGNQPQHF

V gene: TRBV4-3
CDR3 length: 14
clone size: -
D gene: -
J gene: TRBJ2-7
CDR3 DNA: TGCGCCAGCAGCCAAGAGCAGGGACCCTACGAGCAGTACTTC
CDR3 protein: CASSQEQGPYEQYF

V gene: TRBV11-2
CDR3 length: 16
clone size: few
D gene: -
J gene: TRBJ2-1
CDR3 DNA: TGTGCCAGCAGCTTAGATCCTAACCTAGTCTACAATGAGCAGTTCTTC
CDR3 protein: CASSLDPNLVYNEQFF

V gene: TRBV19
CDR3 length: 18
clone size: -
D gene: -
J gene: TRBJ2-6
CDR3 DNA: TGTGCCAGTAGAGTAATGGACAACCGGAGGTCCGGGGCCAACGTCCTGACTTTC
CDR3 protein: CASRVMDNRRSGANVLTF

V gene: TRBV5-8
CDR3 length: 16
clone size: -
D gene: TRBD2
J gene: TRBJ2-2
CDR3 DNA: TGTGCCAGCAGCTTGGTCGGGACTAGCGGGCCCGGGGAGCTGTTTTTT
CDR3 protein: CASSLVGTSGPGELFF

V gene: TRBV6-5
CDR3 length: 15
clone size: few
D gene: -
J gene: TRBJ2-5
CDR3 DNA: TGTGCCAGCAGTCTAACTTTCGACAACCAAGAGACCCAGTACTTC
CDR3 protein: CASSLTFDNQETQYF

V gene: TRBV2
CDR3 length: 13
clone size: -
D gene: -
J gene: TRBJ2-5
CDR3 DNA: TGTGCCAGCAGCAAGGACTACTCAGAGACCCAGTACTTC
CDR3 protein: CASSKDYSETQYF

V gene: TRBV7-8
CDR3 length: 14
clone size: -
D gene: TRBD1
J gene: TRBJ1-4
CDR3 DNA: TGTGCCAGCAGAAGACAGGGCAACGTGGAGGAACTGTTTTTT
CDR3 protein: CASRRQGNVEELFF

V gene: TRBV29-1
CDR3 length: 12
clone size: -
D gene: -
J gene: TRBJ1-5
CDR3 DNA: TGCAGCGCCGGACAGAGAAATCAGCCCCAGCATTTT
CDR3 protein: CSAGQRNQPQHF

V gene: TRBV13
CDR3 length: 12
clone size: -
D gene: -
J gene: TRBJ2-2
CDR3 DNA: TGTGCCAGCACTGGTCTCACCGGGGAGCTGTTTTTT
CDR3 protein: CASTGLTGELFF

V gene: TRBV7-2
CDR3 length: 14
clone size: -
D gene: -
J gene: TRBJ2-1
CDR3 DNA: TGTGCCAGCAGCTCCCACTATGACAGCAATGAGCAGTTCTTC
CDR3 protein: CASSSHYDSNEQFF

V gene: TRBV9
CDR3 length: 13
clone size: -
D gene: -
J gene: TRBJ1-1
CDR3 DNA: TGTGCCAGCAGCCGGACACCGAACACTGAAGCTTTCTTT
CDR3 protein: CASSRTPNTEAFF

V gene: TRBV28
CDR3 length: 14
clone size: -
D gene: -
J gene: TRBJ1-2
CDR3 DNA: TGTGCCAGCAGTTTAACGACACCTCCTTATGGCTACACCTTC
CDR3 protein: CASSLTTPPYGYTF

V gene: TRBV5-1
CDR3 length: 14
clone size: -
D gene: -
J gene: TRBJ2-1
CDR3 DNA: TGCGCCAGCAGCTTGGATTCCTGGAACAATGAGCAGTTCTTC
CDR3 protein: CASSLDSWNNEQFF